These T cell receptor beta chains were read from a single sample in a study of blood T cell repertoires in COVID-19. Sequencing used immunoSEQ multiplex PCR; TCRdb keeps in-frame clones, though not all of them. The data show about 270,000 clones, 85% to 90% seen once. What was sequenced was peripheral blood. All receptors derive from a woman aged 25 to 39 with COVID-19, enrolled during active disease. CDR3s include the opening cysteine and the closing phenylalanine or tryptophan. Fields, in order: D gene, V gene, J gene, clone size, CDR3 protein, CDR3 DNA. D genes are given only for firm matches. Clone size is shown for a subset of rows, as once, few, many or a class of expanded clone.

NA	TRBV11-2	TRBJ2-1	NA	CASSSRGGVSYNEQFF	TGTGCCAGCAGCTCCAGGGGTGGAGTCTCCTACAATGAGCAGTTCTTC
NA	TRBV4-1	TRBJ2-7	few	CASSGSDEQYF	TGCGCCAGCTCAGGGTCCGACGAGCAGTACTTC
TRBD1	TRBV19	TRBJ1-5	NA	CASSIDAGTGGGQPQHF	TGTGCCAGTAGTATAGATGCCGGGACAGGGGGCGGTCAGCCCCAGCATTTT
NA	TRBV7-2	TRBJ1-6	NA	CASALMGLGSSPLHF	TGTGCCAGCGCGCTGATGGGCTTAGGGAGTTCACCCCTCCACTTT
TRBD1	TRBV2	TRBJ1-2	NA	CASSEVGQGYGYTF	TGTGCCAGCAGTGAAGTTGGACAGGGCTATGGCTACACCTTC
TRBD1	TRBV4-1	TRBJ1-4	NA	CASSQQPQGAEANEKLFF	TGCGCCAGCAGCCAACAACCCCAGGGGGCTGAGGCTAATGAAAAACTGTTTTTT
TRBD1	TRBV28	TRBJ1-2	NA	CASILTGGYGYTF	TGTGCCAGCATTCTGACAGGGGGCTATGGCTACACCTTC
TRBD2	TRBV6-5	TRBJ2-7	NA	CASNPTSGDTYEQYF	TGTGCCAGCAACCCGACTAGCGGGGATACGTACGAGCAGTACTTC
TRBD2	TRBV5-4	TRBJ2-1	NA	CASSPTSGASYNEQFF	TGTGCCAGCAGCCCGACTAGCGGGGCCTCCTACAATGAGCAGTTCTTC
NA	TRBV4-2	TRBJ1-1	NA	CASSQDGGLRNTEAFF	TGTGCCAGCAGCCAAGATGGCGGACTTAGGAACACTGAAGCTTTCTTT
TRBD1	TRBV29-1	TRBJ1-1	NA	CSAKQGPMNTEAFF	TGCAGCGCCAAACAGGGGCCCATGAACACTGAAGCTTTCTTT
TRBD1	TRBV29-1	TRBJ1-1	NA	CSVDRTGEAFF	TGCAGCGTAGACAGGACAGGAGAAGCTTTCTTT
NA	TRBV5-1	TRBJ2-5	NA	CASSQTPLGNGETQYF	TGCGCCAGCAGCCAGACTCCACTAGGCAACGGGGAGACCCAGTACTTC
NA	TRBV5-4	TRBJ1-2	NA	CASSLPTVPNGYTF	TGTGCCAGCAGCCTACCGACTGTCCCTAATGGCTACACCTTC
TRBD1	TRBV29-1	TRBJ1-1	NA	CSALTGGAMNTEAFF	TGCAGCGCCCTGACAGGGGGCGCCATGAACACTGAAGCTTTCTTT
NA	TRBV28	TRBJ1-6	NA	CASSIRVRSDSPLHF	TGTGCCAGCAGCATCAGGGTAAGATCGGATTCACCCCTCCACTTT
NA	TRBV4-2	TRBJ2-7	NA	CASSQWRYEQYF	TGTGCCAGCAGCCAATGGCGGTACGAGCAGTACTTC
NA	TRBV14	TRBJ1-1	NA	CASSQVPNRNTEAFF	TGTGCCAGCAGCCAAGTTCCAAACAGGAACACTGAAGCTTTCTTT
NA	TRBV29-1	TRBJ1-5	NA	CSVSTKYSNQPQHF	TGCAGCGTTTCAACAAAATATAGCAATCAGCCCCAGCATTTT
NA	TRBV7-8	TRBJ1-6	NA	CASSLLAGPDRRNSPLHF	TGTGCCAGCAGCTTATTAGCCGGCCCGGATAGGCGGAATTCACCCCTCCACTTT
TRBD1	TRBV4-2	TRBJ1-1	once	CASSQGTGVGNTEAFF	TGTGCCAGCAGCCAAGGTACAGGGGTTGGGAACACTGAAGCTTTCTTT
TRBD1	TRBV7-8	TRBJ2-3	once	CASSESPGQGSDTQYF	TGTGCCAGCAGCGAGAGCCCGGGACAGGGGTCCGATACGCAGTATTTT
TRBD1	TRBV3-1/TRBV3-2	TRBJ1-2	NA	CASSPRQGVYGYTF	TGTGCCAGCAGCCCGCGACAGGGGGTCTATGGCTACACCTTC
NA	TRBV19	TRBJ1-2	NA	CASSIAGHPNYGYTF	TGTGCCAGTAGTATAGCAGGGCACCCTAACTATGGCTACACCTTC
NA	TRBV6-6	TRBJ1-5	NA	CASTGSPNQPQHF	TGTGCCAGCACAGGGTCCCCCAATCAGCCCCAGCATTTT
TRBD1	TRBV30	TRBJ2-5	NA	CAWTGQGVETQYF	TGTGCCTGGACTGGACAGGGGGTTGAGACCCAGTACTTC
NA	TRBV3-1/TRBV3-2	TRBJ2-1	few	CASSQVQGGGEQFF	TGTGCCAGCAGCCAAGTACAGGGAGGGGGTGAGCAGTTCTTC
TRBD2	TRBV7-9	TRBJ2-1	NA	CASRPGLAFDEQFF	TGTGCCAGCAGGCCGGGACTAGCGTTCGATGAGCAGTTCTTC
NA	TRBV6-1	TRBJ1-6	once	CASSEQTTYNSPLHF	TGTGCCAGCAGTGAACAAACAACCTATAATTCACCCCTCCACTTT
TRBD1	TRBV5-1	TRBJ2-5	NA	CASSWGQEQETQYF	TGCGCCAGCAGCTGGGGACAGGAACAAGAGACCCAGTACTTC
NA	TRBV19	TRBJ1-4	NA	CASRSMGGGDEKLFF	TGTGCCAGTAGAAGTATGGGAGGGGGAGATGAAAAACTGTTTTTT
NA	TRBV27	TRBJ2-7	NA	CASRPGPAFPYEQYF	TGTGCCAGCAGGCCGGGTCCCGCCTTCCCCTACGAGCAGTACTTC
TRBD1	TRBV19	TRBJ1-2	once	CAIGQGYGYTF	TGTGCCATAGGACAGGGCTATGGCTACACCTTC
TRBD2	TRBV29-1	TRBJ2-7	NA	CSVTSGLTYEQYF	TGCAGCGTTACATCGGGACTAACTTACGAGCAGTACTTC
TRBD2	TRBV6-1	TRBJ2-7	NA	CASSDLAGVYEQYF	TGTGCCAGCAGTGACCTAGCGGGGGTATACGAGCAGTACTTC
TRBD1	TRBV14	TRBJ1-1	NA	CASSPSQGGTEAFF	TGTGCCAGCAGCCCATCACAGGGGGGCACTGAAGCTTTCTTT
NA	TRBV11-2	TRBJ1-1	NA	CASSAWTAKNTEAFF	TGTGCCAGCAGCGCCTGGACAGCTAAGAACACTGAAGCTTTCTTT
NA	TRBV11-2	TRBJ2-5	once	CASSPGLADFQETQYF	TGTGCCAGCAGCCCGGGGTTAGCGGACTTCCAAGAGACCCAGTACTTC
TRBD2	TRBV3-1/TRBV3-2	TRBJ2-7	NA	CASRLSGGTYEQYF	TGTGCCAGCAGACTAAGCGGGGGGACTTACGAGCAGTACTTC
NA	TRBV28	TRBJ2-5	NA	CASSSPVETQYF	TGTGCCAGCAGTTCCCCCGTGGAGACCCAGTACTTC
NA	TRBV12-3/TRBV12-4	TRBJ1-1	NA	CASSPGMNTEAFF	TGTGCCAGCAGCCCAGGGATGAACACTGAAGCTTTCTTT
NA	TRBV11-2	TRBJ1-1	NA	CASSQGMNTEAFF	TGTGCCAGCAGCCAGGGTATGAACACTGAAGCTTTCTTT
TRBD2	TRBV3-1/TRBV3-2	TRBJ2-7	NA	CASSQDRSGGQYF	TGTGCCAGCAGCCAAGATAGGAGCGGGGGGCAGTACTTC
TRBD1	TRBV6-5	TRBJ1-1	NA	CASRSSTGVTEAFF	TGTGCCAGCAGGTCATCGACAGGGGTGACTGAAGCTTTCTTT
NA	TRBV24-1	TRBJ2-2	NA	CATSGRGSGELFF	TGTGCCACCAGTGGCAGGGGCTCCGGGGAGCTGTTTTTT
NA	TRBV11-2	TRBJ1-3	NA	CASSPRGYTIYF	TGTGCCAGCAGCCCGCGGGGATACACCATATATTTT
NA	TRBV30	TRBJ1-5	NA	CAWSGGGGQPQHF	TGTGCCTGGAGTGGCGGGGGAGGCCAGCCCCAGCATTTT
TRBD1	TRBV2	TRBJ2-3	NA	CATYRGRLTDTQYF	TGTGCCACTTACAGGGGGCGATTAACAGATACGCAGTATTTT
NA	TRBV6-5	TRBJ2-4	NA	CASSYSIPGLANIQYF	TGTGCCAGCAGTTACTCAATCCCGGGTCTCGCGAACATTCAGTACTTC
NA	TRBV7-9	TRBJ2-7	NA	CASSSVYEQYF	TGTGCCAGCAGCTCGGTATACGAGCAGTACTTC
NA	TRBV5-1	TRBJ2-3	NA	CASSQDSSTDTQYF	TGCGCCAGCAGCCAGGACTCTAGCACAGATACGCAGTATTTT
TRBD2	TRBV3-1/TRBV3-2	TRBJ2-1	NA	CASSQILAGGRYNEQFF	TGTGCCAGCAGCCAGATATTAGCGGGGGGCCGCTACAATGAGCAGTTCTTC
NA	TRBV2	TRBJ2-1	NA	CARQTGPYNEQFF	TGTGCCAGACAGACAGGCCCCTACAATGAGCAGTTCTTC